Sequencing of this T cell receptor beta chain was carried out in a study of blood T cells in healthy people across ages. This clonotype was counted only a few times. Its antigen is unknown. V was clipped by 0 bases and J by 5 bases; unmatched bases: 12. This CDR3 is 18 amino acids long. The germline V gene has CDR1 MNHEY and CDR2 SVGAGI. Sample-barcoded 5' priming and a J-beta primer mix drove a second PCR of 7 to 11 cycles. Every single cDNA molecule received a tag from a template-switch adaptor with 12 random nucleotides. TCRdb ran MiXCR on the 5' RACE reads and lists one entry per CDR3 protein. Of some 1,000,000 distinct CDR3 sequences listed, under 30% are singletons. Findings of the study overall: Diversity was higher, and naive CD4+ cells more numerous, in long-lived donors than in aged donors.

Isolated PBMCs totaled at least 7 million in each sample. These records were also assigned to another study, of T cells of mothers and their children.

The chain couples TRBV6-5 to TRBJ2-5; TRBD1 matches 10 bases. The sequence derives from a girl aged 2-10 years in good health. Material: blood. The CDR3, as DNA: TGTGCCAGCAGTTACTCGACTTTGACAGGGGGCGCATGGGAGACCCAGTACTTC. Amino acid sequence: CASSYSTLTGGAWETQYF.